This entry lists 14 T cell receptor beta chains sequenced from one sample in a study of T cells in women clearing cervical HPV infection. Assay: immunoSEQ multiplex PCR; the TCRdb copy retains only in-frame clones and omits some. Its table records fewer than 35,000 clones. Material for sequencing was blood buffy coat. These receptors came from a woman aged 18-69 years with a cervical HPV16 infection that either progressed to CIN3+ or cleared (not recorded which).

Of note for this clone: The CDR3 is cut off 3 residues early in the read; its end comes from the germline J gene. The V call is TRBV20-1, the J call TRBJ1-2, with TRBD1 matching 11 bases. This CDR3 region has 16 residues. Germline V gene sequence: CDR1 DFQATT, CDR2 SNEGSKA (reference sequence). Germline trimming cut 5 bases from V and 0 bases from J; bases unmatched to any gene: 8. CDR3 DNA, as far as it was read: TGCAGTGCTCTACTACCGGGACAGGGGGCTAACTATGGC. Its protein is CSALLPGQGANYG. The complete CDR3 reads CSALLPGQGANYGYTF.

Notes on this clone: Read data end 3 residues before the CDR3 end; the end is taken from the germline J gene. This chain joins TRBV5-1 and TRBJ1-1, with D perhaps TRBD1 (5 bases). CDR1 is SGHRS, CDR2 YFSETQ, per germline. The V and J ends lost 4 bases and 1 base respectively, with 8 bases between them. The CDR3 is 13 residues long. The CDR3 is CASSLTGNTEAFF. The sequenced part of the CDR3 DNA is TGCGCCAGCAGCCTCACAGGGAACACTGAA.

Comments on this clone: The junction shows a germline mismatch at one end, possibly a read error. The sequenced fragment ends 3 residues before the CDR3 boundary, so the rest is inferred from the germline J gene. The V and J genes are TRBV20-1 and TRBJ2-4; TRBD2 aligns across 8 bases. The germline V gene encodes CDR1 DFQATT and CDR2 SNEGSKA (reference sequence). The CDR3 is 14 residues long. The DNA read from the CDR3 is TGCAGTGCCATCGGGGGGGTAGCCAAAAGCATT. Translation: CSAIGGVAKSI. The entire CDR3 sequence reads CSAIGGVAKSIQYF.

In regard to this clone: The CDR3 end is not reached by the read, which stops 3 residues before it; the germline J gene fills it in. The V and J genes are TRBV5-1 and TRBJ1-6; a weak D match, TRBD1 (6 bases). The CDR3 has 13 residues. V was shortened by 4 bases and J by 10 bases, with 12 bases between the two germline ends. The germline V gene encodes CDR1 SGHRS and CDR2 YFSETQ. Partial CDR3 DNA: TGCGCCAGCAGCGAACAGGGTAGCTCACCC. Protein sequence: CASSEQGSSP. The whole CDR3 region reads CASSEQGSSPLHF.

Details on this clone: The sequence runs out 3 residues before the end of the CDR3; the remainder is reconstructed from the germline J gene. Other DNA sequences in the same sample also yield this CDR3. The genes are TRBV7-8 and TRBJ1-3; tentatively, D is TRBD1 (6 bases). The CDR3 length is 15 residues. The germline V and J ends were trimmed by 5 bases and 4 bases, with 15 bases remaining between them. The germline gives CDR1 SGHVS, CDR2 FQNEAQ. CDR3 in amino acids: CASSIRQAQGNTIYF. The covered CDR3 bases are TGTGCCAGCAGCATTAGACAGGCCCAGGGAAACACC.

A remark on this clone: The read stops 3 residues short of the end of the CDR3; the missing end is completed from the germline J gene. The chain has TRBV6-1 and TRBJ1-5; D may be TRBD1 (5 bases). This CDR3 has 15 amino acids. Looked up from germline, CDR1 is MNHNS and CDR2 is SASEGT. Trimming stripped 4 bases from V and 4 bases from J, with 14 bases between. The CDR3 spells CASSGGDSYNQPQHF. CDR3 DNA (partial): TGTGCCAGCAGTGGGGGTGACAGCTATAATCAGCCC.

On this clone itself: Read data end 3 residues before the CDR3 end; the end is taken from the germline J gene. The chain joins TRBV7-2 to TRBJ1-4; possibly TRBD1 for D (5 bases). The germline V gene has CDR1 SGHTA and CDR2 FQGNSA. This CDR3 comprises 15 residues. V was clipped by 6 bases and J by 8 bases, with 19 bases between them. The part of the CDR3 DNA that was read is TGTGCCAGCAGTTGGGCTGGTCGCGGGGGGGAAAAA. Encoded protein: CASSWAGRGGEK. The entire CDR3 is CASSWAGRGGEKLFF.

Worth noting for this clone: The read falls 3 residues short of the CDR3 end, and the missing part is taken from the germline J gene. The chain has TRBV20-1 and TRBJ2-5; the D gene is possibly TRBD1 (6 bases). Trimming left V 0 bases short and J 1 base short, with 15 bases between. CDR1 is DFQATT and CDR2 is SNEGSKA in the germline V gene (reference sequence). The CDR3 extends over 16 amino acids. This CDR3 reads CSARDSHRAPQETQYF. CDR3 DNA, as far as it was read: TGCAGTGCTAGAGATTCCCACAGGGCCCCCCAAGAGACC.

As regards this clone: Read sequence stops 3 residues before the CDR3 end, and the germline J gene provides the missing end. The chain couples TRBV12-5 to TRBJ2-1, with D tentatively TRBD2 (6 bases). Trimming stripped 6 bases from V and 5 bases from J, with 11 bases between. Germline V gene lookup returns CDR1 LGHNT and CDR2 FRNRAP. The CDR3 is made up of 13 amino acids. The sequenced CDR3 bases are TGTGCTAGTGGCAGGGACTCGAACAATGAG. Its translation is CASGRDSNNE. The CDR3 reads in full as CASGRDSNNEQFF.

As for this clone: The CDR3 goes on 3 residues after the read ends, and that part is filled in from the germline J gene. The chain links TRBV18 to TRBJ2-7, with 9 nucleotides matching TRBD1. Germline V CDR1 and CDR2: KGHSH, LQKENI. The CDR3 runs to 14 residues. After removal of 2 bases from V and 3 bases from J, the junction contained 2 bases not matched to a gene. The CDR3 sequence is CASSPDRGGYEQYF. The CDR3 DNA, read in part, is TGTGCCAGCTCACCAGACAGGGGGGGCTACGAG.

Details on this clone: The observed sequence ends 3 residues before the CDR3 terminus, with the missing tail filled in from the germline J gene. The chain links TRBV20-1 to TRBJ2-3; D may be TRBD2 (6 bases). The V gene's germline CDR1 is DFQATT and CDR2 SNEGSKA (reference sequence). The CDR3 spans 13 residues. The CDR3: CSARDAGPHPQYF. The sequenced part of the CDR3 DNA is TGCAGTGCTAGAGATGCGGGGCCCCATCCG.

Concerning this clone: The read ends 3 residues early relative to the CDR3; the germline J gene fills the gap. The V call is TRBV9, the J call TRBJ2-2, with TRBD1 identical over 8 bases. Per germline, CDR1 SGDLS and CDR2 YYNGEE. J lost 4 bases, V lost 4 bases, and 9 bases had no gene match. The CDR3 length is 16 residues. The CDR3: CASSPQWTGPTGELFF. CDR3 DNA, as far as it was read: TGTGCCAGCAGCCCTCAATGGACAGGGCCCACCGGGGAG.

As to this clone: The sequence runs out 3 residues before the end of the CDR3; the remainder is reconstructed from the germline J gene. The chain recombines TRBV18 with TRBJ1-1, with 9 positions matching TRBD1. Germline CDR1 and CDR2: KGHSH and LQKENI. Germline trimming cut 6 bases from V and 4 bases from J; bases unmatched to any gene: 3. This CDR3 comprises 13 residues. The CDR3 sequence: CASSSDRGTEAFF. The sequenced part of the CDR3 DNA is TGTGCCAGCTCGTCGGACAGGGGCACTGAA. The whole variable domain, filled in from reference TRBV18 and TRBJ1-1, reads NAGVMQNPRHLVRRRGQEARLRCSPMKGHSHVYWYRQLPEEGLKFMVYLQKENIIDESGMPKERFSAEFPKEGPSILRIQQVVRGDSAAYFCASSSDRGTEAFFGQGTRLTVV.

With regard to this clone: The read ends 3 residues shy of where the CDR3 ends; the end is completed using the germline J gene. J is TRBJ2-3 and V is TRBV5-1, with 10 positions matching TRBD2. In germline, CDR1 is SGHRS, CDR2 YFSETQ. The CDR3 spans 15 residues. Incomplete CDR3 DNA: TGCGCCAGCAGCCTGACCGGGACTAGCGAAGAGACG. Its protein product is CASSLTGTSEET. The whole CDR3 is CASSLTGTSEETQYF.